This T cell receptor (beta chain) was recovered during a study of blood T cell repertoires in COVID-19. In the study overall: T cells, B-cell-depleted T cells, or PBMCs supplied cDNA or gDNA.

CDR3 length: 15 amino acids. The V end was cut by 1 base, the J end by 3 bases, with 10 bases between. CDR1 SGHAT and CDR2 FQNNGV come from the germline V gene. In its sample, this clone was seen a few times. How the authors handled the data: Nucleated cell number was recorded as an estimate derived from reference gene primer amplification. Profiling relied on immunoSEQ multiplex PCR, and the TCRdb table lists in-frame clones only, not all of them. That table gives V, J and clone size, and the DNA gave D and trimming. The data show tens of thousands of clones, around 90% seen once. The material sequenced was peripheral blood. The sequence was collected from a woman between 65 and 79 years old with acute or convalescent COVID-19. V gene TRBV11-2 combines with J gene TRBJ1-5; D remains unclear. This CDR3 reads CASSLGWGVNQPQHF. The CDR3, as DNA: TGTGCCAGCAGCTTAGGGTGGGGAGTCAATCAGCCCCAGCATTTT.